This T cell receptor beta chain was captured by sequencing in a study of cytomegalovirus exposure and HLA in healthy donors. Study-level background: Out of about 180 million T cells, an earlier analysis found 117 million unique TCR beta sequences in total. Ancestry clustering placed 81% of more than 350 genotyped donors in the Caucasian-associated cluster. Study conclusions and caveats: A later analysis by the authors found several of the most significant clusters apparently linked to common viral pathogens. In a later analysis, a missense DCLRE1C variant was linked to TCR beta V- and J-gene trimming.

V lost 5 bases and J lost 1, with 12 bases in between. This CDR3 is built from 16 residues. Germline loops: CDR1 MDHEN, CDR2 SYDVKM. A note on this clone: The antigen is not known.

The PCR employed 60 Vbeta primers together with 13 Jbeta primers. Sequencing used immunoSEQ multiplex PCR; TCRdb keeps in-frame clones, though not all of them. The table lists 80,000 or so clones, roughly 64% of them singletons. The rearrangement links TRBV28 to TRBJ2-6; weak D call: TRBD1 (5 bases). The sequenced material came from PBMCs. This TCR was sampled from a man between 25 and 39 years old in good health and CMV-seropositive. CDR3 nucleotide sequence: TGTGCCAGCAGTGAGCATAAGGGGTCTGGGGCCAACGTCCTGACTTTC. It specifies CASSEHKGSGANVLTF. The complete variable domain, with remaining parts taken from reference TRBV28 and TRBJ2-6, reads DVKVTQSSRYLVKRTGEKVFLECVQDMDHENMFWYRQDPGLGLRLIYFSYDVKMKEKGDIPEGYSVSREKKERFSLILESASTNQTSMYLCASSEHKGSGANVLTFGAGSRLTVL.